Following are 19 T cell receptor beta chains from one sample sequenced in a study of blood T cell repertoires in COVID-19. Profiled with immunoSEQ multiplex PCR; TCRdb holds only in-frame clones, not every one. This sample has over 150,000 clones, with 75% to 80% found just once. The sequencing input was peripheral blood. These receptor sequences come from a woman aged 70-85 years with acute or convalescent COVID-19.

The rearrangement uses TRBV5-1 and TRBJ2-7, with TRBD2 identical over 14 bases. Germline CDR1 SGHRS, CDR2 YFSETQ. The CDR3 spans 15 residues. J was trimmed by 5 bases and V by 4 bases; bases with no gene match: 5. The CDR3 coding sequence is TGCGCCAGCAGCGGCGGGACTAGCGGGAGCCACGAGCAGTACTTC. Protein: CASSGGTSGSHEQYF.

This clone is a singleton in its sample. The CDR3 sequence is CASRETGLENSPLHF. CDR3 bases: TGTGCCAGCAGAGAAACTGGTCTGGAGAATTCACCCCTCCACTTT. The chain joins TRBV2 to TRBJ1-6; D gene unclear. The germline V and J ends were trimmed by 6 bases and 7 bases, with 16 bases remaining between them. The length of the CDR3 is 15 residues. The germline V gene encodes CDR1 SNHLY and CDR2 FYNNEI.

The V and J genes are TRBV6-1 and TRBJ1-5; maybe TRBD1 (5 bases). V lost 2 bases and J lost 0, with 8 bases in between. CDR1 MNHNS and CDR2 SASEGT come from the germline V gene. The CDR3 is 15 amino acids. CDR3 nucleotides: TGTGCCAGCAGTGAATTGGGGCCTAGCAATCAGCCCCAGCATTTT. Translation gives CASSELGPSNQPQHF.

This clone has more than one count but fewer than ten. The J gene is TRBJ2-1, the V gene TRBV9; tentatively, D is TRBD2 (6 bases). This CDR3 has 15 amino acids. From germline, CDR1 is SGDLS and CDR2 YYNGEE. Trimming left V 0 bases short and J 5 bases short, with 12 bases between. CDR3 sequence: CASSVGGERNNEQFF. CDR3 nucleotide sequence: TGTGCCAGCAGCGTAGGCGGGGAACGAAACAATGAGCAGTTCTTC.

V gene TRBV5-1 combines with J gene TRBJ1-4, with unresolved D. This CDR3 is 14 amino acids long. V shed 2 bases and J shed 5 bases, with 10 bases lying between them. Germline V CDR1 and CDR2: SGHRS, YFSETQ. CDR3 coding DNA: TGCGCCAGCAGCTTACGGGGAGACAATGAAAAACTGTTTTTT. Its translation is CASSLRGDNEKLFF.

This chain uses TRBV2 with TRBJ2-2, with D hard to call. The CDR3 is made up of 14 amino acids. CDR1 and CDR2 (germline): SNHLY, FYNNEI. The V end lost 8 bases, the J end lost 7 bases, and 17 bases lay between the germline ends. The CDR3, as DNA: TGTGCCAGCCAGACCGGGTCCTATAACGGGGAGCTGTTTTTT. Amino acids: CASQTGSYNGELFF.

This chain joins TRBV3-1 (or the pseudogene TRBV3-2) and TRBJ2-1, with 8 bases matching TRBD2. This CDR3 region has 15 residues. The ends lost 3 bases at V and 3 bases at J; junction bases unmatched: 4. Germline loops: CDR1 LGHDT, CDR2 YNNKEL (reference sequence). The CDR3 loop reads CASSQLAGGYNEQFF. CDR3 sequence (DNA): TGTGCCAGCAGCCAGCTAGCGGGTGGCTACAATGAGCAGTTCTTC.

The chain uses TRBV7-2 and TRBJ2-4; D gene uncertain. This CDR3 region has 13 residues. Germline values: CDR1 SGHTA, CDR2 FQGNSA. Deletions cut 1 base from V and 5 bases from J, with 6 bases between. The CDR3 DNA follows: TGTGCCAGCAGCTTAGACAGAGAAAACATTCAGTACTTC. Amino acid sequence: CASSLDRENIQYF.

DNA of the CDR3: TGTGCCAGCAGCCAACTACAGGGCGAGCAGTACTTC. Translated, it gives CASSQLQGEQYF. V usage is TRBV3-1 (or the pseudogene TRBV3-2) and J usage is TRBJ2-7; perhaps TRBD1 as D (6 bases). Per the germline V gene, CDR1 is LGHDT and CDR2 is YNNKEL (reference sequence). CDR3 length: 12 residues. Trimming cost V 2 bases and J 6 bases, with 8 bases left between them.

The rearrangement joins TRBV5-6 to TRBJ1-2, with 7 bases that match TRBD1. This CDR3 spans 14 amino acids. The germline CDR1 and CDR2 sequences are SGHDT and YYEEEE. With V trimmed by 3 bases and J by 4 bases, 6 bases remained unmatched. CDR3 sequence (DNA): TGTGCCAGCAGCTCCAGGGGGTTAGGCTATGGCTACACCTTC. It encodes CASSSRGLGYGYTF. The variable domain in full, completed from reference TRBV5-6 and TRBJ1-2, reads DAGVTQSPTHLIKTRGQQVTLRCSPKSGHDTVSWYQQALGQGPQFIFQYYEEEERQRGNFPDRFSGHQFPNYSSELNVNALLLGDSALYLCASSSRGLGYGYTFGSGTRLTVV.

The CDR3 sequence is CASSLSTGELFF. The CDR3 DNA sequence: TGTGCCAGCAGCCTCTCCACCGGGGAGCTGTTTTTT. The chain recombines TRBV7-9 with TRBJ2-2; D unclear. CDR3 length: 12 residues. The V gene lost 5 bases and the J gene lost 4 bases, with 5 bases spanning the gap. The germline V gene encodes CDR1 SEHNR and CDR2 FQNEAQ (reference sequence).

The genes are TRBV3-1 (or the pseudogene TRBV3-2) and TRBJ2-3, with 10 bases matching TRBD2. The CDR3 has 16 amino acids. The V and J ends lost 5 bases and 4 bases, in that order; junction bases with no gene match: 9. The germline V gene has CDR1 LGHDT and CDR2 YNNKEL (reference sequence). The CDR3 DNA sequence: TGTGCCAGCAGCTTAGCGGGAGGCCCCTATTCAGATACGCAGTATTTT. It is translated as CASSLAGGPYSDTQYF.

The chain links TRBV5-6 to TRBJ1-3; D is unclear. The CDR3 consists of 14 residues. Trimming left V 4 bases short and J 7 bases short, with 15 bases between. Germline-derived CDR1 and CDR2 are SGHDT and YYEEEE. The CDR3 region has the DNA TGTGCCAGCAGCCCACCGGGATCATGGAACACCATATATTTT. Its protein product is CASSPPGSWNTIYF.

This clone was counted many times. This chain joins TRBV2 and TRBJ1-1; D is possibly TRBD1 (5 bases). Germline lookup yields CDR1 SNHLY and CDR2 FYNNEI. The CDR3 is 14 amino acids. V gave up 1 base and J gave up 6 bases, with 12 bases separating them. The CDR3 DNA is TGTGCCAGCAGTGAAGTGACAGAGACGTCTGAAGCTTTCTTT. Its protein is CASSEVTETSEAFF.

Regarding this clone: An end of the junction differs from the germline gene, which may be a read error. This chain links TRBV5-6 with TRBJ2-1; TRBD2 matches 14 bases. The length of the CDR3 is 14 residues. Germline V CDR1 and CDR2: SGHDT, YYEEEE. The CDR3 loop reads CASSVTSGRAVGIF. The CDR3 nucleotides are TGTGCCAGCAGCGTGACTAGCGGGAGGGCCGTGGGGATCTTC.

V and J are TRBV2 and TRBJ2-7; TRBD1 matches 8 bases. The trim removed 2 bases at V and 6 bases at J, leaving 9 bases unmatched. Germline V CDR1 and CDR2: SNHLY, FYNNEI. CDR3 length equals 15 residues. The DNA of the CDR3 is TGTGCCAGCAGTGAACAGGGGGACAGGTACGGCGAGCAGTACTTC. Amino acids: CASSEQGDRYGEQYF.

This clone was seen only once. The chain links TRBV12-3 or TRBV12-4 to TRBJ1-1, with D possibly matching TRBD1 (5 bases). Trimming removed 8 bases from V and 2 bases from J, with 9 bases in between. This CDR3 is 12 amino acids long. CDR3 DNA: TGTGCCAGCCTTCAGGGTAACACTGAAGCTTTCTTT. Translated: CASLQGNTEAFF.

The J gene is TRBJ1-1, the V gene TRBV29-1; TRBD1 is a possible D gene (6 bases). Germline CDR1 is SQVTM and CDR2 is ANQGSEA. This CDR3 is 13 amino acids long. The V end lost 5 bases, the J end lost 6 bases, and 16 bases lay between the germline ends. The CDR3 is CSVLGGQVAEAFF. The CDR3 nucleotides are TGCAGCGTTTTGGGGGGGCAGGTGGCTGAAGCTTTCTTT.

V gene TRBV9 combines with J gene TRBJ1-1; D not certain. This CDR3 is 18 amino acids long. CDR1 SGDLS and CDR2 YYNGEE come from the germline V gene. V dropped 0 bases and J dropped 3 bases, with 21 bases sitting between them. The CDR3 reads CASSVAILTAPGDTEAFF. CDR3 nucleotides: TGTGCCAGCAGCGTAGCGATTCTTACGGCCCCCGGAGACACTGAAGCTTTCTTT. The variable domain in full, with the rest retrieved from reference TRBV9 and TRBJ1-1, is DSGVTQTPKHLITATGQRVTLRCSPRSGDLSVYWYQQSLDQGLQFLIQYYNGEERAKGNILERFSAQQFPDLHSELNLSSLELGDSALYFCASSVAILTAPGDTEAFFGQGTRLTVV.